This T cell receptor beta chain was identified during a study of T cell responses to AZD1222 COVID-19 vaccine (dated by TCRdb to about 2021). Regarding the research as a whole: Because spike-specific TCR depth and breadth did not differ between the two schedules, AZD1222 recipients who got a second dose at roughly 4 weeks were pooled with those who got a second dose at roughly 12 weeks. A total of around 240 trial participants underwent TCR sequencing, of whom 207 had received two doses of AZD1222 and approximately 26 had received two doses of the MenACWY control vaccine. Trial participants were enrolled by age into 18-55, 56-69 and 70-plus year subgroups, with around 150, 28 and 57 TCR-sequenced participants respectively. Points the paper makes about the study in general: Because no day 14 peak-response samples were available, repertoires were characterized only after the peak T cell response. The 56-69-year group was small, and its depth increase did not reach significance, likely because of low power. Reportedly, close to half of the unique spike-specific TCRs recognized epitopes lying outside the regions that are mutated in the B.1.351 and B.1.1.7 variants. Participants were mostly white British, with more females than males. The authors suggested clonal diversity may have been underestimated. The whole spike protein was spanned by vaccine-associated CD4 TCRs, and dominant responses were seen in regions 160-218 and 743-854. Conclusions about previously exposed vaccinees were limited because only six AZD1222 recipients were SARS-CoV-2 seropositive at baseline. After two AZD1222 doses, both the breadth and the depth of spike-specific TCRs were significantly higher than at day 0 and than in MenACWY recipients.

The CDR3 regions of human TCRbeta chains were analyzed by immunosequencing. The original methods were these. TCRs in the repertoires were compared against a reference library of SARS-CoV-2-specific TCRs that had been generated with the MIRA antigen-specificity platform. Breadth meant the fraction of unique TCRs that were SARS-CoV-2-associated, whereas depth meant the fraction of total T cells that were SARS-CoV-2-associated. Using the MIRA data, every spike-specific TCR was mapped to the spike region that the TCR reacted to and assigned to either a CD4 or a CD8 class. Log10-transformed breadth and depth values were compared by one-way ANOVA with Sidak's multiple comparisons tests. The source is immuneACCESS, and TCRdb retained only in-frame sequences with V and J called. Part of the clones is not carried over; for the studies checked, unresolved V genes explain less than half of this, and the remainder is unexplained. The DNA was the basis for D and trimming; V, J and clone size are from that table. Within this sample are some 150,000 clones, with 90% of them counted one time only. The ten largest account for 1.8% of the sample.

Remarks on this clone: The target of this receptor is not known. Base quality data are lacking; no much larger clone is found one base away.

The time point label, read with the paper, signifies: baseline before first vaccination. The vaccinee samples were drawn from two UK trials, COV001 and COV002, one of which was a single-blind randomized controlled phase 2/3 trial testing AZD1222 (ChAdOx1 nCoV-19) in healthy adults. For TCRbeta chain sequencing, PBMC samples from trial participants were taken at day 0 and at day 28 after the second dose. CDR1 SGDLS and CDR2 YYNGEE are derived from the germline V gene. At the junction V is shortened by 6 bases and J by 5 bases, with 11 bases in between. Including cysteine and phenylalanine, the CDR3 has 12 amino acids. CDR3 DNA only is kept here, 36 bases in frame from base 1.

The sequenced sample was peripheral blood, obtained on day 0 of AZD1222 vaccination. This receptor chain uses TRBV9 and TRBJ1-2; too little of a D gene remains to name it. This TCR derives from an adult in good health. In nucleotides, the sequence is TGTGCCAGCAAAGGAACGGGGTATGGCTACACCTTC. This encodes CASKGTGYGYTF.